This TCR beta chain was captured by sequencing in a study of cytomegalovirus exposure and HLA in healthy donors. Whole-study results and caveats: The records held CMV serostatus as the only immune exposure information. HLA allele associations emerged for some 16,000 TCR beta sequences in a later analysis, at 0.05 false discovery rate.

About this clone itself: The antigen remains unidentified.

The PCR had 60 Vbeta and 13 Jbeta primers. Assay used: immunoSEQ multiplex PCR; TCRdb lists only in-frame clones, some missing. The table lists about 120,000 clones, around 81% of them singletons, with 2% to 2.5% in the top ten. The V gene lost 4 bases and the J gene lost 6 bases, with 9 bases spanning the gap. The length of the CDR3 is 11 residues. Germline loops: CDR1 SQVTM, CDR2 ANQGSEA. This TCR was sampled from a woman in her forties in good health and CMV-seronegative. Sequencing input: PBMCs. The chain couples TRBV29-1 to TRBJ1-2, with unresolved D. The CDR3, as DNA: TGCAGCGTTGCCGCAGTTCATGGCTACACCTTC. As protein: CSVAAVHGYTF.